The 24 T cell receptor beta chains listed next were all sequenced from one sample in a study of OX40 agonist ivuxolimab in advanced cancers. Sequenced by immunoSEQ multiplex PCR; TCRdb stores in-frame clones only, minus some. The repertoire holds tens of thousands of clones, roughly 80% seen once, with roughly 4% in the top ten. The starting material was CD4+ or CD8+ T cells sorted from blood, obtained in a trial of the OX40 agonist ivuxolimab. The receptors originated from an adult with an advanced solid tumor such as melanoma, head and neck, liver or kidney cancer.

The rearrangement links TRBV5-1 to TRBJ2-7; no reliable D call. Between the trimmed V and J ends, which lost 0 bases and 3 bases, there was a span of 7 bases. This CDR3 has 13 residues. Germline loops: CDR1 SGHRS, CDR2 YFSETQ. The CDR3: CASSLASDYEQYF. DNA of the CDR3: TGCGCCAGCAGCTTGGCCAGCGACTACGAGCAGTACTTC.

The genes are TRBV7-9 and TRBJ1-1; D remains unclear. V lost 3 bases to trimming and J lost 8 bases, with 7 bases between them. CDR3 size: 11 residues. Germline V gene data show CDR1 as SEHNR and CDR2 as FQNEAQ (reference sequence). CDR3 loop: CASSFKVEAFF. CDR3 sequence (DNA): TGTGCCAGCAGCTTTAAAGTGGAAGCTTTCTTT. The entire variable domain, with the rest obtained from reference TRBV7-9 and TRBJ1-1, is as follows: DTGVSQNPRHKITKRGQNVTFRCDPISEHNRLYWYRQTLGQGPEFLTYFQNEAQLEKSRLLSDRFSAERPKGSFSTLEIQRTEQGDSAMYLCASSFKVEAFFGQGTRLTVV.

The chain couples TRBV18 to TRBJ1-1; no clear D gene. Trimming cost V 3 bases and J 1 base, with 12 bases left between them. This CDR3 is built from 15 residues. CDR1 is KGHSH and CDR2 is LQKENI in the germline V gene. The CDR3 here is CASSPRSTANTEAFF. CDR3 in DNA: TGTGCCAGCTCACCGCGGTCAACAGCGAACACTGAAGCTTTCTTT.

In regard to this clone: The identical CDR3 is also encoded by other nucleotide sequences in the sample. The chain recombines TRBV5-1 with TRBJ1-1; weak D call: TRBD1 (6 bases). The V end was cut by 4 bases, the J end by 5 bases, with 12 bases between. This CDR3 is 13 amino acids long. Germline V lookup: CDR1 SGHRS, CDR2 YFSETQ. CDR3 coding DNA: TGCGCCAGCAGCCTGACAGGAGGAACTGAAGCTTTCTTT. Encoded protein: CASSLTGGTEAFF.

This chain's CDR3 is CASSTGLPGQTIYNQPQHF. CDR3 DNA: TGTGCCAGCAGCACAGGATTACCGGGACAGACTATATACAATCAGCCCCAGCATTTT. This chain connects TRBV7-8 to TRBJ1-5; 7 bases match TRBD1. Germline assignment: CDR1 SGHVS and CDR2 FQNEAQ. The CDR3 totals 19 residues. V lost 5 bases to trimming and J lost 3 bases; unmatched junction nucleotides: 19. Drawing the rest from reference TRBV7-8 and TRBJ1-5, the complete variable domain is GAGVSQSPRYKVAKRGQDVALRCDPISGHVSLFWYQQALGQGPEFLTYFQNEAQLDKSGLPSDRFFAERPEGSVSTLKIQRTQQEDSAVYLCASSTGLPGQTIYNQPQHFGDGTRLSIL.

This chain joins TRBV9 and TRBJ1-2; tentative D call: TRBD1 (5 bases). The V end was cut by 4 bases, the J end by 5 bases, with 18 bases between. The germline CDR1 and CDR2 sequences are SGDLS and YYNGEE. The CDR3 totals 15 residues. The CDR3 region is CASSPRDSGRYGYTF. DNA of the CDR3: TGTGCCAGCAGCCCTCGGGACTCCGGTCGTTATGGCTACACCTTC.

This clone showed up just a few times. The V call is TRBV7-8, the J call TRBJ1-1, with TRBD1 identical over 7 bases. Germline lookup yields CDR1 SGHVS and CDR2 FQNEAQ. The CDR3 consists of 15 residues. V lost 1 base to trimming and J lost 7 bases; unmatched junction nucleotides: 9. The DNA of the CDR3 is TGTGCCAGCAGCTTAGGTTGGGGACAGTCTCTTGAAGCTTTCTTT. Translating it yields CASSLGWGQSLEAFF.

This chain links TRBV7-2 with TRBJ2-7, with 8 bases identical to TRBD2. The CDR3 extends over 14 amino acids. Trimming took 4 bases from V and 6 from J; bases not matched to a gene: 8. The germline V gene encodes CDR1 SGHTA and CDR2 FQGNSA. The CDR3 spells CASSSRAGGGEQYF. CDR3 sequence (DNA): TGTGCCAGCAGCTCTCGTGCGGGAGGAGGCGAGCAGTACTTC.

This sequence joins TRBV19 and TRBJ2-5, with TRBD1 matching 7 bases. Germline lookup yields CDR1 LNHDA and CDR2 SQIVND (reference sequence). The ends lost 7 bases at V and 4 bases at J; junction bases unmatched: 12. CDR3 size: 15 residues. CDR3 sequence (DNA): TGTGCCAGTATGGTGACAGGGTCACATTCAGAGACCCAGTACTTC. Its protein is CASMVTGSHSETQYF.

Sample share makes this clone medium-sized (0.01 to 0.1%). The chain recombines TRBV19 with TRBJ1-4, with 7 bases fitting TRBD1. The CDR3 is 12 residues long. V lost 6 bases and J lost 8; bases outside the gene matches: 3. Germline V gene data show CDR1 as LNHDA and CDR2 as SQIVND (reference sequence). CDR3 bases: TGTGCCAGTAGCACAGGGGTGGAAAAACTGTTTTTT. Protein: CASSTGVEKLFF.

This chain joins TRBV6-6 and TRBJ1-5, with D possibly TRBD1 on 5 matching bases. The germline gives CDR1 MNHNY, CDR2 SVGAGI (reference sequence). CDR3 size: 14 residues. V lost 0 bases and J 5 bases, leaving 8 bases between the germline ends. Written as DNA, the CDR3 is TGTGCCAGCAGTTACTCGGAGGGGTATCAGCCCCAGCATTTT. It specifies CASSYSEGYQPQHF.

The chain joins TRBV6-5 to TRBJ2-7; 7 bases are shared with TRBD2. The junction had 1 base not matched to a gene; V was cut back by 2 bases and J by 6 bases. Germline values: CDR1 MNHEY, CDR2 SVGAGI. CDR3 length: 12 residues. As DNA, the CDR3 is TGTGCCAGCAGTTACGGGGAGGGCGAGCAGTACTTC. It translates to CASSYGEGEQYF.

By proportion, this clone is medium-sized (0.01 to 0.1%). The V call is TRBV18, the J call TRBJ2-1; TRBD2 matches 13 bases. V trimming: 5 bases; J trimming: 2 bases; junction bases outside the gene matches: 3. The CDR3 spans 16 residues. CDR1 KGHSH and CDR2 LQKENI come from the germline V gene. CDR3 sequence (DNA): TGTGCCAGCTCATATGGGACTAGCGGGACCTACAATGAGCAGTTCTTC. Its translation is CASSYGTSGTYNEQFF.

The chain recombines TRBV25-1 with TRBJ2-7; D remains unclear. The V gene's germline CDR1 is MGHDK and CDR2 SYGVNS. V was shortened by 8 bases and J by 0 bases, with 11 bases between the two germline ends. This CDR3 region has 13 residues. CDR3 residues: CASRGSPSYEQYF. The CDR3 DNA sequence: TGTGCCAGCCGTGGTTCCCCCTCCTACGAGCAGTACTTC.

The J gene is TRBJ2-7, the V gene TRBV5-8, with 7 bases that match TRBD2. Trimming took 0 bases from V and 9 from J; bases not matched to a gene: 15. The CDR3 loop spans 16 amino acids. Germline V gene lookup returns CDR1 SGHTS and CDR2 YDEGEE. CDR3 residues: CASSLGETSTWGPQYF. In DNA form, the CDR3 reads TGTGCCAGCAGCTTGGGGGAGACTAGCACGTGGGGACCGCAGTACTTC.

CDR3 DNA sequence: TGTGCCAGCAGTGAATTGGGCCACGACGGTTCACCCCTCCACTTT. Protein product: CASSELGHDGSPLHF. The V gene is TRBV25-1, the J gene TRBJ1-6; D remains unclear. The CDR3 is 15 amino acids. Deletions cut 1 base from V and 9 bases from J, with 13 bases between. In germline, CDR1 is MGHDK, CDR2 SYGVNS.

The V call is TRBV6-1, the J call TRBJ1-1; D ambiguous. CDR1 and CDR2 from the germline V gene are MNHNS and SASEGT. Trimming left V 6 bases short and J 1 base short, with 15 bases between. This CDR3 has 15 residues. CDR3 region: CASSKKDRRNTEAFF. CDR3 sequence (DNA): TGTGCCAGCAGCAAAAAGGACCGTCGGAACACTGAAGCTTTCTTT.

The chain uses TRBV7-2 and TRBJ2-7; 8 bases match TRBD1. This CDR3 contains 15 residues. Germline assignment: CDR1 SGHTA and CDR2 FQGNSA. The V and J ends lost 5 bases and 2 bases, in that order; junction bases with no gene match: 8. In DNA form, the CDR3 reads TGTGCCAGCAGCAGCCCCCGGACAGGGACCTACGAGCAGTACTTC. Amino acid sequence: CASSSPRTGTYEQYF.

This chain connects TRBV11-2 to TRBJ2-1; TRBD2 might be the D (5 bases). V was shortened by 3 bases and J by 4 bases, with 10 bases between the two germline ends. The germline V gene encodes CDR1 SGHAT and CDR2 FQNNGV. The CDR3 totals 14 residues. CDR3 loop: CASSFPAGYNEQFF. Here the CDR3 DNA reads TGTGCCAGCAGCTTCCCTGCGGGTTACAATGAGCAGTTCTTC.

The J gene is TRBJ2-7, the V gene TRBV18; perhaps D is TRBD1 or TRBD2 (5 bases each). V lost 2 bases and J lost 2, with 13 bases in between. This CDR3 comprises 15 residues. The germline V gene has CDR1 KGHSH and CDR2 LQKENI. This CDR3 reads CASSPFQGPPYEQYF. The CDR3, as DNA: TGTGCCAGCTCACCATTCCAGGGACCTCCCTACGAGCAGTACTTC.

The rearrangement uses TRBV10-3 and TRBJ1-2; D call uncertain. Looked up from germline, CDR1 is ENHRY and CDR2 is SYGVKD. The ends were cut back, 2 bases at V and 5 bases at J, with 24 bases in the middle. This CDR3 is 18 amino acids long. The CDR3 DNA is TGTGCCATCAGTGAGCCGAAAGGCAGCGGCAGTTTCCTTTATGGCTACACCTTC. Its protein product is CAISEPKGSGSFLYGYTF.

The V and J genes are TRBV6-5 and TRBJ2-7, with D perhaps TRBD1 (6 bases). The CDR3 spans 13 residues. The ends were cut back, 5 bases at V and 6 bases at J, with 14 bases in the middle. The germline CDR1 and CDR2 sequences are MNHEY and SVGAGI. CDR3 sequence: CASSPNRVGEQYF. The CDR3 coding sequence is TGTGCCAGCAGTCCCAACAGGGTTGGCGAGCAGTACTTC.

J is TRBJ2-2 and V is TRBV5-1; 7 nucleotides agree with TRBD2. Looked up from germline, CDR1 is SGHRS and CDR2 is YFSETQ. This CDR3 comprises 16 residues. V shed 1 base, J shed 4 bases, and the junction held 7 bases outside the gene matches. DNA of the CDR3: TGCGCCAGCAGCTTGTGGGCGGGGGAGCTCACCGGGGAGCTGTTTTTT. Translated: CASSLWAGELTGELFF. Full variable domain (missing parts from reference TRBV5-1 and TRBJ2-2): KAGVTQTPRYLIKTRGQQVTLSCSPISGHRSVSWYQQTPGQGLQFLFEYFSETQRNKGNFPGRFSGRQFSNSRSEMNVSTLELGDSALYLCASSLWAGELTGELFFGEGSRLTVL.

This clone was counted between two and nine times. The CDR3 protein is CASSSSDSSGNTIYF. CDR3 sequence (DNA): TGTGCCAGCAGTTCCTCGGACAGCTCTGGAAACACCATATATTTT. The rearrangement joins TRBV6-5 to TRBJ1-3, with D maybe TRBD1 (6 bases). The CDR3 runs to 15 residues. Germline assignment: CDR1 MNHEY and CDR2 SVGAGI. The V end was cut by 4 bases, the J end by 0 bases, with 10 bases between.